Detailed here is one TCR beta chain. Its cognate antigen is unknown. The sample belongs to a study of T cell responses to AZD1222 COVID-19 vaccine. Regarding the study as a whole: Vaccination with two AZD1222 doses was followed by a rise in Spike-specific TCR breadth and depth.

Profiled with immunoSEQ multiplex PCR; TCRdb holds only in-frame clones, not every one. Of 99,000 or so clones in the sample, roughly 85% were seen once. This specimen was peripheral blood, taken on day 0 of AZD1222 vaccination. This clonotype was sampled from an adult in good health.

The CDR3 region has the DNA TGTGCCAGCAGCTCGTATGGATCCTCCAGAGAGACCCAGTACTTC. Amino acid sequence: CASSSYGSSRETQYF. The V and J genes are TRBV7-8 and TRBJ2-5; D is ambiguous. Trimming cost V 4 bases and J 4 bases, with 16 bases left between them. In germline, CDR1 is SGHVS, CDR2 FQNEAQ. The CDR3 contains 15 residues.